This TCR beta chain came from a study of blood T cells in healthy people across ages (dated by TCRdb to about 2015). A note on the overall study: In model experiments, template switching captured roughly one uniquely barcoded TCR beta cDNA molecule for every two T cells. To track age-related changes in TCR beta repertoire diversity, the study relied on deep sequencing normalized with unique cDNA molecular identifiers. To avoid experimental bias, donors of different ages were spread randomly across the sequencing lanes. Four age groups were formed from the donors: young (average around 15 years), middle-aged (approximately 40), aged (more than 55) and long-lived (about 80). Using the same blood draw, the study looked at two additional independent replicas of 1 million unique cDNA reads for two donors, one aged 18 to 29 and the other aged 80 or older.

Library preparation was by 5' RACE. Sequencing instrument: Illumina HiSeq 2500. The second PCR ran for roughly 6 to 11 cycles and used a J-beta primer mix along with a sample-barcoded 5' primer. A template-switch 5' adaptor carrying 12 random nucleotides introduced a unique molecular identifier onto each TCR beta cDNA molecule. Each sample yielded at least 3 million CDR3-containing paired-end reads. First-strand cDNA was synthesized from all RNA with the Mint cDNA synthesis kit, primed by a TRBC-specific oligonucleotide. After uracil-DNA glycosylase treatment, a first 18-cycle PCR used universal primers M1SS and BC2_uni_R on all cDNA. The authors processed their data as follows. For normalization, 1 million high-quality reads, each with a distinct molecular identifier, were randomly selected from each sample. Instead of being binned into consensus sequences, reads with shared molecular identifiers were discarded. MiTCR, run with a Q25 quality threshold and the strictest error-elimination algorithm, handled CDR3 identification, clonotype clustering and error correction. A nonparametric unseen species model with Euler transformation was used to estimate lower-bound total TCR beta diversity. TCRdb took the public reads, trimmed them with fastp at Q25, ran MiXCR for clone calling and kept in-frame beta chains. Each CDR3 protein appears once, grouped with its most common genes and DNA. TCRdb, not the authors, supplied the V and J calls. The sample table holds more than 650,000 distinct CDR3 sequences, of which about 20% were seen once. Clones ranked in the top ten supply 22% of the sample.

This clonotype was seen only a few times. Its target antigen remains unknown. No base quality information exists; no much larger clone differs at one position. The study at large found these results: Because donor CMV infection status was unknown, age-related changes in expanded clonotypes were potentially confounded. Estimates of total diversity based on one million sequenced T cells were considered lower bounds and underestimates. The long-lived group showed more naive CD4+ T cells, fewer expanded clones and increased TCR diversity than the aged group, suggesting age selection. Because profiling used bulk unsorted PBMCs, naive and antigen-experienced compartments could not be compared conclusively. There was a strong correlation between observed TCR beta diversity and the percentage of naive T cells measured by flow cytometry. Observed TCR beta diversity per million T cells fell roughly linearly with age, and a significant reduction was already apparent by age roughly 41.

From its cysteine to its phenylalanine, the CDR3 spans 15 amino acids. The entry retains the CDR3 DNA only, 45 bases that are in frame from base 1. As encoded in the germline V gene (reference sequence), CDR1 is SGHKS while CDR2 is YYEKEE. Compared with germline, V lacks 5 bases and J lacks 6 bases; bases without a gene match: 9. The roughly 39 donors, aged about 6 to 95 years, were systemically healthy Caucasian individuals from Russia. Each donor gave ten milliliters of peripheral blood, drawn into EDTA-treated Vacutainer tubes. Ficoll-Paque density-gradient centrifugation was used to isolate PBMCs, with at least 6.5 million obtained per sample. Total RNA, at least 6 micrograms per sample, was extracted from PBMCs with Trizol reagent. For every donor, flow cytometry on a PBMC aliquot measured the percentage of naive CD45RAhigh/CD27high T cells.

The source is a man between 65 and 80 years old in good health. The sequencing input was blood. Recombination connected TRBV5-5 to TRBJ2-2; 8 bases in the junction line up with TRBD1. The CDR3 protein: CASRFGTGISGELFF. Here is the DNA: TGTGCCAGCAGATTCGGGACAGGCATCTCCGGGGAGCTGTTTTTT.